The clone carrying this TCR beta chain was seen only a few times. The ends lost 2 bases at V and 5 bases at J; junction bases unmatched: 12. CDR1 and CDR2 from the germline V gene are DFQATT and SNEGSKA (reference sequence). This CDR3 has 16 residues. This sample was included in a study of T cells after yellow fever vaccination. The overall study: It was SMART-Seq v4 Ultra Low Input that prepared the fractions with low cell numbers.

Each CDR3 protein gets one entry after TCRdb re-called the 5' RACE reads with MiXCR. The table records some 350,000 distinct CDR3 sequences, approximately 4% of them present only once. This chain connects TRBV20-1 to TRBJ2-1, with TRBD1 matching 7 bases. The specimen was PBMCs, collected 5 days after the yellow fever booster vaccination. The clonotype originates from a man younger than 35 who received the YFV17D yellow fever vaccine. The chain's CDR3 is CSARLMNRGRNNEQFF. The CDR3 nucleotides are TGCAGTGCTAGACTAATGAACAGGGGCCGAAACAATGAGCAGTTCTTC.